The 4 T cell receptor beta chains below were found in one sample sequenced in a study of Tregs in tolerant kidney transplant recipients. Sequencing was performed with immunoSEQ multiplex PCR; in TCRdb, only in-frame clones are kept and a portion is missing. The sample has 90,000 to 130,000 clones, roughly 90% seen once; the top ten hold nearly 0.35%. Here the sequenced sample was CD4+ T cells from blood, taken before the transplant. The origin of the receptors is a human donor who received a combined kidney and bone marrow transplant.

The chain uses TRBV7-9 and TRBJ1-6; D is possibly TRBD1 (5 bases). This CDR3 contains 18 residues. Germline V CDR1 and CDR2: SEHNR, FQNEAQ (reference sequence). V was cut by 0 bases and J by 6 bases, with 18 bases left in between. The DNA of the CDR3 is TGTGCCAGCAGCTTAGCATCTGCGGGGGTTGGTGGTAATTCACCCCTCCACTTT. It codes for CASSLASAGVGGNSPLHF.

This rearrangement joins TRBV19 to TRBJ1-5; 10 nucleotides agree with TRBD1. Per germline, CDR1 LNHDA and CDR2 SQIVND (reference sequence). The junction had 7 bases not matched to a gene; V was cut back by 5 bases and J by 6 bases. The CDR3 has 15 residues. CDR3 in amino acids: CASSARDRGFQPQHF. The DNA for the CDR3 is TGTGCCAGTAGTGCCCGGGACAGGGGCTTTCAGCCCCAGCATTTT.

The V gene is TRBV6-1, the J gene TRBJ2-7; a possible D gene is TRBD1 (6 bases). From germline, CDR1 is MNHNS and CDR2 SASEGT. The CDR3 sequence is 15 residues long. Trimming took off 5 bases at V and 2 bases at J, with 16 bases between the two ends. For the CDR3, the DNA is TGTGCCAGCAGTAAGGACAGTTTTGGGACCTACGAGCAGTACTTC. Translation: CASSKDSFGTYEQYF.

This clone was counted a single time. The chain combines TRBV28 with TRBJ2-7; 8 bases are shared with TRBD2. J gave up 4 bases and V 4 bases, and 9 bases lay outside the gene matches. This CDR3 contains 15 residues. Germline V CDR1 and CDR2: MDHEN, SYDVKM. For the CDR3, the DNA is TGTGCCAGCAGTTCGGCGGGGGGCCCGATGTACGAGCAGTACTTC. Residues: CASSSAGGPMYEQYF.